This TCR beta chain was captured in a study of blood T cell repertoires in COVID-19. Across the study: Researchers got acute and convalescent COVID-19 samples from the United States, Italy and Spain. Nucleic acid was either cDNA or gDNA, and it came from T cells, B-cell-depleted T cells, or PBMCs.

In the original analysis: Reference gene primer amplification in the assay estimated nucleated cell counts. Data came from immunoSEQ multiplex PCR; TCRdb stores just in-frame clones and leaves some out. V and J calls and clone size are given by that table; D and trimming were obtained from the DNA. The profile shows 150,000 to 200,000 clones, 80% to 90% of them singletons. The CDR3 totals 17 residues. The V gene lost 0 bases and the J gene lost 4 bases, with 15 bases spanning the gap. From germline, CDR1 is SGHNT and CDR2 YENEEA. This clonotype was obtained from a woman between 70 and 85 years old with acute or convalescent COVID-19. Source material: peripheral blood. This chain uses TRBV11-3 with TRBJ2-2; unclear D gene. The CDR3 protein is CASSLDQTRGLTGELFF. For the CDR3, the DNA is TGTGCCAGCAGCTTAGATCAAACCCGTGGCCTCACCGGGGAGCTGTTTTTT.